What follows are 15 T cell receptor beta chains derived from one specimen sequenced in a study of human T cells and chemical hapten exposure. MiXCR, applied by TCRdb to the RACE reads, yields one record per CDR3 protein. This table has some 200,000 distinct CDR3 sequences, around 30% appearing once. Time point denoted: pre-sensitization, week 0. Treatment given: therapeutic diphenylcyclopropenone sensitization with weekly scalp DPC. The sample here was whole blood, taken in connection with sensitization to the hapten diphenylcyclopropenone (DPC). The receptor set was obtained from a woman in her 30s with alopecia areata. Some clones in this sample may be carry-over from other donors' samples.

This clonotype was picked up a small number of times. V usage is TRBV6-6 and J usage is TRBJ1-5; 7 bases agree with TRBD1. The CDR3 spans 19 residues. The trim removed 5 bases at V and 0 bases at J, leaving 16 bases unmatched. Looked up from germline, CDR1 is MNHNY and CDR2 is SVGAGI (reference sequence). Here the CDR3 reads CASSHLGEWTGYSNQPQHF. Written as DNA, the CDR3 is TGTGCCAGCAGTCACCTCGGTGAATGGACAGGTTATAGCAATCAGCCCCAGCATTTT.

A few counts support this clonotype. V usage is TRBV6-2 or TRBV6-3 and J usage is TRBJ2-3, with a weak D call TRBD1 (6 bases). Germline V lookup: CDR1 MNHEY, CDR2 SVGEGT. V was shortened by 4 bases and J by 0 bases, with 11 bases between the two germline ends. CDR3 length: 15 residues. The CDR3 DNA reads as TGTGCCAGCAGTTGGGGGCCTAGCAGCACAGATACGCAGTATTTT. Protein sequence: CASSWGPSSTDTQYF.

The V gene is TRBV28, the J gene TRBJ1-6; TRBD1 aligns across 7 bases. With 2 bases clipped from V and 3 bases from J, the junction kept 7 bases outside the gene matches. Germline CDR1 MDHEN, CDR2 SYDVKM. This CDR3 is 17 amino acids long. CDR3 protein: CASSLAGGTDYNSPLHF. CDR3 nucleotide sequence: TGTGCCAGCAGTTTAGCCGGGGGGACAGACTATAATTCACCCCTCCACTTT.

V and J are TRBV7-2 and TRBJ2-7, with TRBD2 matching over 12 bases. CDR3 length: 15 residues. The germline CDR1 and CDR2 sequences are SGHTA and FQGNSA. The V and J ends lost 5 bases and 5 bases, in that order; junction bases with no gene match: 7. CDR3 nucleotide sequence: TGTGCCAGCAGCCAGACTAGCGGGAGAGCCCACGAGCAGTACTTC. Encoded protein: CASSQTSGRAHEQYF.

CDR3 nucleotide sequence: TGTGCCAGCAGCCACACGTGGGACACAACCACCTACGAGCAGTACTTC. Its protein is CASSHTWDTTTYEQYF. The rearrangement uses TRBV11-3 and TRBJ2-7; TRBD1 might be the D (6 bases). Trimming removed 5 bases from V and 2 bases from J, with 19 bases in between. Germline values: CDR1 SGHNT, CDR2 YENEEA. The CDR3 totals 16 residues.

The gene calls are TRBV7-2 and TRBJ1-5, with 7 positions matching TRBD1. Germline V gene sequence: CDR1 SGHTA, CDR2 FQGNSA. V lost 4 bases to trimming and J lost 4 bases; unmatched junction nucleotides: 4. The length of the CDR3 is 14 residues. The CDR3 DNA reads TGTGCCAGCAGCTCTAACAGGGGAAATCAGCCCCAGCATTTT. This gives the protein CASSSNRGNQPQHF. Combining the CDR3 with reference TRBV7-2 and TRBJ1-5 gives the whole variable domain GAGVSQSPSNKVTEKGKDVELRCDPISGHTALYWYRQSLGQGLEFLIYFQGNSAPDKSGLPSDRFSAERTGGSVSTLTIQRTQQEDSAVYLCASSSNRGNQPQHFGDGTRLSIL.

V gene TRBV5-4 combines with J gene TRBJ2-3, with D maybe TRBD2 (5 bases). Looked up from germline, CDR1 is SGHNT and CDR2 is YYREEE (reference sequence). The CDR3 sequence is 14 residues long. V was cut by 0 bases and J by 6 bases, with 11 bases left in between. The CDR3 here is CASSLDGVTDTQYF. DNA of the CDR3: TGTGCCAGCAGCTTGGACGGGGTAACGGATACGCAGTATTTT.

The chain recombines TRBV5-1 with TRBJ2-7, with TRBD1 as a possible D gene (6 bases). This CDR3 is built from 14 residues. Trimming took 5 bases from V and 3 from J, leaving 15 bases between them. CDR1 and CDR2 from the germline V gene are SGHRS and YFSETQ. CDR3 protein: CASRYSTDSYEQYF. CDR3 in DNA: TGCGCCAGCAGATACTCGACGGACAGCTACGAGCAGTACTTC.

The CDR3 here is CASSPPGEGTQYF. The CDR3 DNA sequence: TGTGCCAGCTCACCACCGGGGGAAGGGACCCAGTACTTC. The V call is TRBV18, the J call TRBJ2-5, with D possibly being TRBD1 or TRBD2 (5 bases each). CDR1 and CDR2 (germline): KGHSH, LQKENI. CDR3 size: 13 residues. V shed 0 bases and J shed 7 bases, with 9 bases lying between them.

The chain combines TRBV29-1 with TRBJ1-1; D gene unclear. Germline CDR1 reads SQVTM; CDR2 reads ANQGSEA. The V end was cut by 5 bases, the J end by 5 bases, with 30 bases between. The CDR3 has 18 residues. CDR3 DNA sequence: TGCAGCGTTCCACCAGCATGGGGAGGCCGGGATTTCGGGACTGAAGCTTTCTTT. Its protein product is CSVPPAWGGRDFGTEAFF.

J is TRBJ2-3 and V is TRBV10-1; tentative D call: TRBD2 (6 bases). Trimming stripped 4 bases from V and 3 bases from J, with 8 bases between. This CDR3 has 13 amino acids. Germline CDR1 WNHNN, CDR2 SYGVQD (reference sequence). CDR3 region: CASSGSGTDTQYF. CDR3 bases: TGCGCCAGCAGTGGAAGCGGGACAGATACGCAGTATTTT.

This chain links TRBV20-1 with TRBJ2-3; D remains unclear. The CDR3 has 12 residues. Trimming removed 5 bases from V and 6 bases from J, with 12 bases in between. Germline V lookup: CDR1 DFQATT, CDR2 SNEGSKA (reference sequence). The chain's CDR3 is CSAGRLGDTQYF. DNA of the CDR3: TGCAGTGCTGGACGACTCGGGGATACGCAGTATTTT.

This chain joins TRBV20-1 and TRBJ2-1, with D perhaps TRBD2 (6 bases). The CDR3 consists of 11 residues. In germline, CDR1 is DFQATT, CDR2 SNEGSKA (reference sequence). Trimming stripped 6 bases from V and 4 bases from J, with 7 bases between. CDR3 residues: CSAAGYNEQFF. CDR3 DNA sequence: TGCAGTGCGGCGGGATACAATGAGCAGTTCTTC.

This chain's CDR3 is CASSFGLAGGETQYF. Written as DNA, the CDR3 is TGCGCCAGCAGCTTCGGACTAGCGGGGGGAGAGACCCAGTACTTC. The chain links TRBV5-1 to TRBJ2-5; 14 bases are shared with TRBD2. Germline loops: CDR1 SGHRS, CDR2 YFSETQ. This CDR3 has 15 residues. With V trimmed by 2 bases and J by 4 bases, 1 base remained unmatched.

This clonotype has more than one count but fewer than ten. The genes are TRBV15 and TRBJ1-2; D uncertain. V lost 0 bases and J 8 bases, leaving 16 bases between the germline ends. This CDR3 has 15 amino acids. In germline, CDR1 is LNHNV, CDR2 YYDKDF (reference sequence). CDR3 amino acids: CATSRDRAYSGGYTF. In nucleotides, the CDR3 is TGTGCCACCAGCAGAGATAGGGCGTATTCGGGAGGCTACACCTTC.